The 21 T cell receptor beta chains presented below share a single source sample, sequenced in a study of blood T cell repertoires in COVID-19. Sequencing used immunoSEQ multiplex PCR; TCRdb keeps in-frame clones, though not all of them. Of roughly 160,000 clones detected, roughly 87% appear once; the ten largest clones hold 3.9%. The source material was peripheral blood. Receptors were obtained from a woman aged 60-70 years who had recovered from COVID-19.

The chain is built from TRBV5-6 and TRBJ1-4, with D maybe TRBD1 (6 bases). The CDR3 consists of 15 residues. Germline values: CDR1 SGHDT, CDR2 YYEEEE. Trimming took off 0 bases at V and 3 bases at J, with 9 bases between the two ends. Written as DNA, the CDR3 is TGTGCCAGCAGCTTGGGCAGGGGAGCTAATGAAAAACTGTTTTTT. It specifies CASSLGRGANEKLFF.

The chain links TRBV3-1 (or the pseudogene TRBV3-2) to TRBJ1-2; TRBD1 agrees at 8 bases. Germline values: CDR1 LGHDT, CDR2 YNNKEL (reference sequence). V shed 6 bases, J shed 7 bases, and the junction held 10 bases outside the gene matches. The CDR3 totals 14 residues. CDR3 bases: TGTGCCAGCAGTCTATCTGGACAGGGACCTGGCTACACCTTC. It yields the protein CASSLSGQGPGYTF.

V is TRBV6-6 and J is TRBJ1-1; the D is unclear. Per the germline V gene, CDR1 is MNHNY and CDR2 is SVGAGI (reference sequence). V was clipped by 6 bases and J by 7 bases, with 9 bases between them. This CDR3 spans 11 amino acids. The CDR3 bases are TGTGCCAGCAGCCCAGTCATTGAAGCTTTCTTT. This gives the protein CASSPVIEAFF.

This clone was observed once. The chain has TRBV2 and TRBJ2-5, with a weak D call TRBD2 (5 bases). V lost 6 bases and J 5 bases, leaving 10 bases between the germline ends. CDR3 length equals 12 residues. From germline, CDR1 is SNHLY and CDR2 FYNNEI. The CDR3 spells CASRYRGETQYF. CDR3 nucleotide sequence: TGTGCCAGCAGGTATCGCGGGGAGACCCAGTACTTC.

V gene TRBV9 combines with J gene TRBJ2-2; 10 bases agree with TRBD2. The V segment lost 0 bases and the J segment 7 bases; nucleotides outside the gene matches: 15. Germline V gene data show CDR1 as SGDLS and CDR2 as YYNGEE. The CDR3 spans 19 residues. This CDR3 is CASSVGGSGGLRTGGELFF. The CDR3 DNA reads TGTGCCAGCAGCGTAGGAGGTAGCGGGGGGCTACGAACCGGCGGGGAGCTGTTTTTT.

The chain uses TRBV10-3 and TRBJ2-7; D uncertain. V dropped 6 bases and J dropped 2 bases, with 14 bases sitting between them. The CDR3 is 14 amino acids. Germline loops: CDR1 ENHRY, CDR2 SYGVKD. The CDR3 nucleotides are TGTGCCATCAGACAAAGCCGGCAGGCCTACGAGCAGTACTTC. This encodes CAIRQSRQAYEQYF.

The chain combines TRBV19 with TRBJ1-5; perhaps TRBD1 as D (6 bases). The V end was cut by 7 bases, the J end by 5 bases, with 15 bases between. This CDR3 comprises 14 residues. The germline CDR1 and CDR2 sequences are LNHDA and SQIVND (reference sequence). CDR3 in DNA: TGTGCCAGTACCCGCAGGGGCCTGGATCAGCCCCAGCATTTT. It encodes CASTRRGLDQPQHF.

The chain employs TRBV29-1 and TRBJ2-3, with 15 bases identical to TRBD2. This CDR3 has 13 amino acids. The germline gives CDR1 SQVTM, CDR2 ANQGSEA. V gave up 7 bases and J gave up 6 bases; unmatched junction bases: 2. The CDR3 DNA sequence: TGCAGCGGGACTAGCGGGGGGGCTGATACGCAGTATTTT. It codes for CSGTSGGADTQYF.

The J gene is TRBJ1-4, the V gene TRBV28; TRBD1 is a possible D gene (6 bases). The CDR3 is 15 amino acids. From germline, CDR1 is MDHEN and CDR2 SYDVKM. V lost 3 bases and J lost 2, with 10 bases in between. CDR3 in DNA: TGTGCCAGCAGTTTGCTGGGGGCTACTAATGAAAAACTGTTTTTT. This codes for CASSLLGATNEKLFF.

The count of this clone is one. This chain uses TRBV9 with TRBJ2-5, with 14 bases fitting TRBD2. Germline CDR1 is SGDLS and CDR2 is YYNGEE. The CDR3 sequence is 16 residues long. The V gene end was trimmed by 4 bases and the J gene end by 1 base; junction bases not matched to a gene: 3. The CDR3 spells CASSFGTSGGQETQYF. DNA of the CDR3: TGTGCCAGCAGCTTCGGGACTAGCGGGGGCCAAGAGACCCAGTACTTC.

This clone was observed once. The rearrangement uses TRBV19 and TRBJ1-3; 7 bases fit TRBD1. This CDR3 has 14 residues. V shed 3 bases, J shed 16 bases, and the junction held 15 bases outside the gene matches. Germline CDR1 LNHDA, CDR2 SQIVND (reference sequence). In DNA form, the CDR3 reads TGTGCCAGTAGTATTGCCCTATCTACAGGGACAGAGTATTTT. Its translation: CASSIALSTGTEYF. The full variable domain, with the rest looked up from reference TRBV19 and TRBJ1-3, is DGGITQSPKYLFRKEGQNVTLSCEQNLNHDAMYWYRQDPGQGLRLIYYSQIVNDFQKGDIAEGYSVSREKKESFPLTVTSAQKNPTAFYLCASSIALSTGTEYFGEGSWLTVV.

V usage is TRBV6-1 and J usage is TRBJ2-7, with D unresolved. Germline values: CDR1 MNHNS, CDR2 SASEGT. V lost 2 bases, J lost 2 bases, and 13 bases lay in between. This CDR3 is 15 amino acids long. CDR3 bases: TGTGCCAGCAGTGAAAGACACGTTAATCCCTACGAGCAGTACTTC. Its protein product is CASSERHVNPYEQYF.

V usage is TRBV19 and J usage is TRBJ1-5; D is ambiguous. CDR1 LNHDA and CDR2 SQIVND come from the germline V gene (reference sequence). The CDR3 sequence is 13 residues long. Deletions cut 3 bases from V and 6 bases from J, with 9 bases between. The CDR3 spells CASSIRVGQPQHF. In DNA form, the CDR3 reads TGTGCCAGTAGTATCCGGGTAGGTCAGCCCCAGCATTTT.

This clone showed up just once. CDR3 in DNA: TGTGCCAGCAGCCCCGGGACAGGGTGGACTGGCTACACCTTC. Translated: CASSPGTGWTGYTF. The rearrangement joins TRBV6-5 to TRBJ1-2, with TRBD1 identical over 9 bases. The germline gives CDR1 MNHEY, CDR2 SVGAGI. Germline trimming cut 6 bases from V and 7 bases from J; bases unmatched to any gene: 9. This CDR3 has 14 residues.

This chain uses TRBV11-2 with TRBJ2-7; TRBD1 agrees at 8 bases. With 5 bases clipped from V and 5 bases from J, the junction kept 8 bases outside the gene matches. The germline CDR1 and CDR2 sequences are SGHAT and FQNNGV. This CDR3 spans 14 amino acids. The CDR3 loop reads CASSLGQGWNEQYF. CDR3 in DNA: TGTGCCAGCAGCCTTGGACAGGGTTGGAACGAGCAGTACTTC.

This clone was observed a few times. The chain links TRBV4-2 to TRBJ2-7; 8 nucleotides line up with TRBD1. The CDR3 length is 15 residues. V trimming: 4 bases; J trimming: 3 bases; junction bases outside the gene matches: 8. In germline, CDR1 is LGHNA, CDR2 YNFKEQ. The CDR3 spells CASSRDTGGGYEQYF. CDR3 coding DNA: TGTGCCAGCAGCCGCGATACAGGGGGTGGCTACGAGCAGTACTTC.

This clone was seen just once. The gene calls are TRBV7-9 and TRBJ2-2, with TRBD1 matching 7 bases. Germline CDR1 reads SEHNR; CDR2 reads FQNEAQ (reference sequence). CDR3 length equals 14 residues. After removal of 5 bases from V and 3 bases from J, the junction contained 3 bases not matched to a gene. The CDR3 nucleotides are TGTGCCAGCAGCACACAGGGGCACACCGGGGAGCTGTTTTTT. Its protein is CASSTQGHTGELFF.

The V gene is TRBV12-3 or TRBV12-4, the J gene TRBJ2-1; TRBD1 might be the D (6 bases). Between the trimmed V and J ends, which lost 5 bases and 7 bases, there was a span of 9 bases. The CDR3 covers 12 residues. This CDR3 reads CASSETGNEQFF. As DNA, the CDR3 is TGTGCCAGCAGTGAGACAGGTAATGAGCAGTTCTTC.

The chain carries TRBV28 and TRBJ1-1; 9 nucleotides agree with TRBD1. The germline V gene has CDR1 MDHEN and CDR2 SYDVKM. The CDR3 runs to 18 residues. Trimming removed 4 bases from V and 2 bases from J; junction bases left unmatched: 14. CDR3 nucleotides: TGTGCCAGCAGTTCGCCCCAAATACAGGGGGCGGGCAACACTGAAGCTTTCTTT. It is translated as CASSSPQIQGAGNTEAFF. Drawing the rest from reference TRBV28 and TRBJ1-1, the complete variable domain is DVKVTQSSRYLVKRTGEKVFLECVQDMDHENMFWYRQDPGLGLRLIYFSYDVKMKEKGDIPEGYSVSREKKERFSLILESASTNQTSMYLCASSSPQIQGAGNTEAFFGQGTRLTVV.

The genes are TRBV10-3 and TRBJ1-4; possible D gene TRBD1, 5 bases. There are 11 residues in the CDR3. The V gene lost 9 bases and the J gene lost 3 bases, with 5 bases spanning the gap. Germline values: CDR1 ENHRY, CDR2 SYGVKD. This CDR3 reads CAIGANEKLFF. The CDR3 region has the DNA TGTGCCATAGGGGCTAATGAAAAACTGTTTTTT.

As to this clone: An end of the junction differs from the germline gene, which may be a read error. This chain links TRBV10-3 with TRBJ2-2, with D possibly matching TRBD2 (5 bases). CDR3 size: 13 residues. Germline CDR1 reads ENHRY; CDR2 reads SYGVKD. CDR3 region: CAIVLTQRRGAVF. For the CDR3, the DNA is TGTGCCATCGTTTTAACCCAACGCCGGGGAGCTGTTTTT.